The clone carrying this T cell receptor (beta chain) is medium-sized by share. The data were obtained in a study of tumor-infiltrating lymphocytes in oesophageal squamous cell carcinoma. Trimming took off 5 bases at V and 2 bases at J, with 16 bases between the two ends. The CDR3 covers 16 residues. Looked up from germline, CDR1 is SEHNR and CDR2 is FQNEAQ (reference sequence). Each CDR3 protein gets one entry after TCRdb re-called the PCR reads with MiXCR. The sample carries 6,000 to 6,500 distinct CDR3 sequences, 13% to 15% recorded once. This clonotype was sampled from a male donor with esophageal squamous cell carcinoma. The V and J genes are TRBV7-9 and TRBJ2-1; tentatively, D is TRBD2 (7 bases). Sequencing used esophageal tumor tissue. CDR3 in amino acids: CASSLEGGGAYNEQFF. The DNA of the CDR3 is TGTGCCAGCAGCCTAGAAGGCGGGGGCGCCTACAATGAGCAGTTCTTC.